This is a list of T cell receptor beta chains from one sample in a study of cytomegalovirus exposure and HLA in healthy donors. Libraries were prepared by immunoSEQ multiplex PCR; TCRdb keeps only in-frame clonotypes and omits some of them. The table has roughly 140,000 clones, roughly 64% seen once. The sequencing sample was made of PBMCs. These receptors were taken from a woman aged 25 to 39 in good health and CMV-seropositive. Both conserved end residues are part of each CDR3. Each record gives: D gene, J gene, V gene, clone size, CDR3 DNA, CDR3 protein. A D gene is named only where the DNA matches it firmly. Clone size is given for some rows only: seen once, a few or many times, or a class if the clone is expanded.

d_call: TRBD1
j_call: TRBJ1-5
v_call: TRBV6-1
clone_size: NA
cdr3_nt: TGTGCCACCCATGACAGGGTCGGAGTTCAGCCCCAGCATTTT
cdr3_aa: CATHDRVGVQPQHF

d_call: NA
j_call: TRBJ1-1
v_call: TRBV9
clone_size: NA
cdr3_nt: TGTGCCAGCAGCGTAGGAGTGGTTTGGAACACTGAAGCTTTCTTT
cdr3_aa: CASSVGVVWNTEAFF

d_call: NA
j_call: TRBJ2-7
v_call: TRBV5-4
clone_size: NA
cdr3_nt: TGTGCCAGCAGCCCCCTTGCGGTAGGCGAGCAGTACTTC
cdr3_aa: CASSPLAVGEQYF

d_call: TRBD1
j_call: TRBJ1-4
v_call: TRBV7-6
clone_size: NA
cdr3_nt: TGTGCCAGCAGCTCCGAACCGGGACAGACTAATGAAAAACTGTTTTTT
cdr3_aa: CASSSEPGQTNEKLFF

d_call: NA
j_call: TRBJ1-2
v_call: TRBV5-8
clone_size: NA
cdr3_nt: TGTGCCAGCAGCTTGGGGGAGGGCTATGGCTACACCTTC
cdr3_aa: CASSLGEGYGYTF

d_call: NA
j_call: TRBJ1-1
v_call: TRBV11-1
clone_size: NA
cdr3_nt: TGTGCCAGCAGTCGGGACCCCCGGGGGGAAGCTTTCTTT
cdr3_aa: CASSRDPRGEAFF

d_call: NA
j_call: TRBJ1-6
v_call: TRBV6-1
clone_size: NA
cdr3_nt: TGTGCCAGCAGTGCCGGACAGTACACGAATTCACCCCTCCACTTT
cdr3_aa: CASSAGQYTNSPLHF

d_call: NA
j_call: TRBJ1-5
v_call: TRBV11-2
clone_size: once
cdr3_nt: TGTGCCAGCAGCCTAACTACTAGTCAGCCCCAGCATTTT
cdr3_aa: CASSLTTSQPQHF

d_call: NA
j_call: TRBJ1-5
v_call: TRBV6-5
clone_size: NA
cdr3_nt: TGTGCCAGCAGACAAAGAGGTTACAATCAGCCCCAGCATTTT
cdr3_aa: CASRQRGYNQPQHF

d_call: NA
j_call: TRBJ1-1
v_call: TRBV7-6
clone_size: few
cdr3_nt: TGTGCCAGCAGCTTAAATTCCCCAGGAAGGAACACTGAAGCTTTCTTT
cdr3_aa: CASSLNSPGRNTEAFF

d_call: NA
j_call: TRBJ2-3
v_call: TRBV10-2
clone_size: NA
cdr3_nt: TGCGCCAGCAACCGACCAGGGGGGGATACGCAGTATTTT
cdr3_aa: CASNRPGGDTQYF

d_call: NA
j_call: TRBJ2-3
v_call: TRBV13
clone_size: NA
cdr3_nt: TGTGCCAGCAGCTTACGAGATACGCAGTATTTT
cdr3_aa: CASSLRDTQYF

d_call: TRBD2
j_call: TRBJ2-1
v_call: TRBV30
clone_size: NA
cdr3_nt: TGTGCCTGGAGTCTGGGAGCTAGCGGGACAGATGAGCAGTTCTTC
cdr3_aa: CAWSLGASGTDEQFF

d_call: TRBD1
j_call: TRBJ2-7
v_call: TRBV5-1
clone_size: NA
cdr3_nt: TGCGCCAGCAGCTTGAGACAGGGCTCCTACGAGCAGTACTTC
cdr3_aa: CASSLRQGSYEQYF

d_call: TRBD2
j_call: TRBJ2-3
v_call: TRBV5-1
clone_size: NA
cdr3_nt: TGCGCCAGCAGCCTCACTACTAGCGGGGCGTTCTGGGATACGCAGTATTTT
cdr3_aa: CASSLTTSGAFWDTQYF

d_call: NA
j_call: TRBJ2-7
v_call: TRBV4-2
clone_size: NA
cdr3_nt: TGTGCCAGCAGCCAAGATACGCAACGGGAGTTACACCTCTACGAGCAGTACTTC
cdr3_aa: CASSQDTQRELHLYEQYF

d_call: TRBD1
j_call: TRBJ1-2
v_call: TRBV4-1
clone_size: NA
cdr3_nt: TGCGCCAGCAGCCAAGTCATAAGGGGGCGCAACTATGGCTACACCTTC
cdr3_aa: CASSQVIRGRNYGYTF

d_call: TRBD1
j_call: TRBJ2-7
v_call: TRBV5-4
clone_size: NA
cdr3_nt: TGTGCCAGCAGCTTGTCGGGACAGAGTACCTACGAGCAGTACTTC
cdr3_aa: CASSLSGQSTYEQYF

d_call: NA
j_call: TRBJ2-4
v_call: TRBV19
clone_size: NA
cdr3_nt: TGTGCCAGTAGTATAGTAATCGAGATGGAGCACATTCAGTACTTC
cdr3_aa: CASSIVIEMEHIQYF

d_call: NA
j_call: TRBJ1-4
v_call: TRBV5-1
clone_size: once
cdr3_nt: TGCGCCAGCAGCTTGGCGACGGACACCAATGAAAAACTGTTTTTT
cdr3_aa: CASSLATDTNEKLFF

d_call: TRBD2
j_call: TRBJ2-3
v_call: TRBV5-1
clone_size: NA
cdr3_nt: TGCGCCAGCTATGCGGTAGCGGGGTATAGCACAGATACGCAGTATTTT
cdr3_aa: CASYAVAGYSTDTQYF

d_call: TRBD1
j_call: TRBJ2-1
v_call: TRBV18
clone_size: NA
cdr3_nt: TGTGCCAGCTCACCCTGGACAGGGCATCGGGAGCAGTTCTTC
cdr3_aa: CASSPWTGHREQFF

d_call: NA
j_call: TRBJ1-5
v_call: TRBV2
clone_size: NA
cdr3_nt: TGTGCCGGGCAGGGGCAGTCCCCCAATCAGCCCCAGCATTTT
cdr3_aa: CAGQGQSPNQPQHF

d_call: NA
j_call: TRBJ2-6
v_call: TRBV6-4
clone_size: few
cdr3_nt: TGTGCCAGCAGCCCCCGTGGGGCCAACGTCCTGACTTTC
cdr3_aa: CASSPRGANVLTF

d_call: NA
j_call: TRBJ2-5
v_call: TRBV5-4
clone_size: NA
cdr3_nt: TGTGCCAGCAGGCCCAAGACAGTTCCGGGGACCCAGTACTTC
cdr3_aa: CASRPKTVPGTQYF

d_call: TRBD1
j_call: TRBJ1-6
v_call: TRBV4-1
clone_size: NA
cdr3_nt: TGCGCCAGCAGCCAAGTGACAGGGGTTTCACCCCTCCACTTT
cdr3_aa: CASSQVTGVSPLHF

d_call: NA
j_call: TRBJ2-7
v_call: TRBV7-9
clone_size: NA
cdr3_nt: TGTGCCAGCAGCTCCGCGCGTTCTTACGAGCAGTACTTC
cdr3_aa: CASSSARSYEQYF

d_call: NA
j_call: TRBJ2-7
v_call: TRBV10-2
clone_size: few
cdr3_nt: TGCGCCAGCGGCTCGGGAGCAAGCACCTACGAGCAGTACTTC
cdr3_aa: CASGSGASTYEQYF

d_call: NA
j_call: TRBJ1-2
v_call: TRBV6-1
clone_size: NA
cdr3_nt: TGTGCCAGCAGTGGTCGACGGAGTAACTATGGCTACACCTTC
cdr3_aa: CASSGRRSNYGYTF

d_call: TRBD2
j_call: TRBJ2-1
v_call: TRBV2
clone_size: NA
cdr3_nt: TGTGCCAGCAGTGGTAACCGCGGGAGGGCCGACAATGAGCAGTTCTTC
cdr3_aa: CASSGNRGRADNEQFF

d_call: NA
j_call: TRBJ1-1
v_call: TRBV10-3
clone_size: NA
cdr3_nt: TGTGCCACCTTCAGGGGTGGGGAAGCTTTCTTT
cdr3_aa: CATFRGGEAFF

d_call: NA
j_call: TRBJ2-5
v_call: TRBV5-1
clone_size: NA
cdr3_nt: TGCGCCAGCAGCCCCGGGGAGTGGGAGACCCAGTACTTC
cdr3_aa: CASSPGEWETQYF

d_call: TRBD1
j_call: TRBJ1-2
v_call: TRBV4-1
clone_size: once
cdr3_nt: TGCGCCAGCAGCCAACCGACAGGGGGCGCTTATGGCTACACCTTC
cdr3_aa: CASSQPTGGAYGYTF

d_call: TRBD2
j_call: TRBJ2-1
v_call: TRBV19
clone_size: NA
cdr3_nt: TGTGCCAGTAGTAGACTAGCGGGGGGTAGTGAGCAGTTCTTC
cdr3_aa: CASSRLAGGSEQFF

d_call: NA
j_call: TRBJ2-5
v_call: TRBV19
clone_size: NA
cdr3_nt: TGTGCCAGTAGTGTTCAGCAAGAGACCCAGTACTTC
cdr3_aa: CASSVQQETQYF

d_call: NA
j_call: TRBJ2-5
v_call: TRBV30
clone_size: NA
cdr3_nt: TGTGCCTGGAGTGTATACTTCCAAGAGGCCCAGTACTTC
cdr3_aa: CAWSVYFQEAQYF

d_call: TRBD1
j_call: TRBJ1-1
v_call: TRBV29-1
clone_size: NA
cdr3_nt: TGCAGCGTTGCAATGACAGGGGGGAACACTGAAGCTTTCTTT
cdr3_aa: CSVAMTGGNTEAFF

d_call: NA
j_call: TRBJ2-2
v_call: TRBV29-1
clone_size: NA
cdr3_nt: TGCAGCGTTACTAGAACACATACGAACACCGGGGAGCTGTTTTTT
cdr3_aa: CSVTRTHTNTGELFF

d_call: TRBD1
j_call: TRBJ2-3
v_call: TRBV2
clone_size: NA
cdr3_nt: TGTGCCAGCGGCCGGGACAGGGGCTCAGATACGCAGTATTTT
cdr3_aa: CASGRDRGSDTQYF

d_call: NA
j_call: TRBJ1-1
v_call: TRBV7-2
clone_size: few
cdr3_nt: TGTGCCAGCAGCTTAGCTGGGGGCTTGGAAGCTTTCTTT
cdr3_aa: CASSLAGGLEAFF